The 24 T cell receptor beta chains presented below share a single source sample, sequenced in a study of cytomegalovirus exposure and HLA in healthy donors. Primers for the PCR totalled 60 Vbeta and 13 Jbeta. Clones were sequenced by immunoSEQ multiplex PCR, and TCRdb holds only the in-frame ones, with some missing. Its table lists approximately 210,000 clones. Sequencing was performed on PBMCs. Receptors were obtained from a woman aged 25-40 years in good health and CMV-seropositive.

V gene TRBV18 combines with J gene TRBJ2-1; TRBD1 matches at 11 bases. CDR1 KGHSH and CDR2 LQKENI come from the germline V gene. Trimming removed 3 bases from V and 3 bases from J; junction bases left unmatched: 1. The CDR3 is made up of 15 amino acids. The CDR3 here is CASSPGQGDYNEQFF. The CDR3 DNA reads TGTGCCAGCTCACCGGGACAGGGGGACTACAATGAGCAGTTCTTC.

Details on this clone: Within the sample, other DNA sequences also encode this same CDR3. The V and J genes are TRBV7-2 and TRBJ2-7; maybe TRBD2 (6 bases). CDR1 SGHTA and CDR2 FQGNSA come from the germline V gene. The CDR3 covers 13 residues. Trimming pared 0 bases from V and 3 bases from J, leaving 6 bases between. The CDR3 spells CASSLAGGYEQYF. Here the CDR3 DNA reads TGTGCCAGCAGCTTAGCGGGGGGCTACGAGCAGTACTTC. Variable domain in full (rest from reference TRBV7-2 and TRBJ2-7): GAGVSQSPSNKVTEKGKDVELRCDPISGHTALYWYRQSLGQGLEFLIYFQGNSAPDKSGLPSDRFSAERTGGSVSTLTIQRTQQEDSAVYLCASSLAGGYEQYFGPGTRLTVT.

CDR3 sequence (DNA): TGTGCCAGCTCACCGTCCGAGTCTGGAAACACCATATATTTT. Translating gives CASSPSESGNTIYF. The V and J genes are TRBV18 and TRBJ1-3; D is uncertain. Trimming pared 3 bases from V and 1 base from J, leaving 7 bases between. Germline assignment: CDR1 KGHSH and CDR2 LQKENI. This CDR3 comprises 14 residues.

The CDR3, as DNA: TGTGCCAGCAGCCTCCAGGTGAATGAGCAGTTCTTC. As protein: CASSLQVNEQFF. The genes are TRBV11-2 and TRBJ2-1; the D is unclear. With 5 bases removed from V and 7 bases from J, the gap between germline ends came to 9 bases. The CDR3 extends over 12 amino acids. From germline, CDR1 is SGHAT and CDR2 FQNNGV.

The CDR3 here is CASSLQGGQPQHF. In DNA form, the CDR3 reads TGTGCCAGCAGCTTACAGGGGGGTCAGCCCCAGCATTTT. This chain connects TRBV27 to TRBJ1-5, with TRBD1 matching over 8 bases. This CDR3 has 13 residues. V trimming: 6 bases; J trimming: 6 bases; junction bases outside the gene matches: 4. Looked up from germline, CDR1 is MNHEY and CDR2 is SMNVEV (reference sequence).

The V and J genes are TRBV28 and TRBJ1-4; 10 bases line up with TRBD1. This CDR3 comprises 15 residues. Trimming cost V 5 bases and J 7 bases; bases outside gene matches: 7. Per germline, CDR1 MDHEN and CDR2 SYDVKM. The CDR3 is CASSMTGGKGEKLFF. For the CDR3, the DNA is TGTGCCAGCAGTATGACAGGGGGCAAGGGTGAAAAACTGTTTTTT.

This chain joins TRBV6-4 and TRBJ1-1, with D perhaps matching TRBD1 (6 bases). The V gene lost 3 bases and the J gene lost 5 bases, with 10 bases spanning the gap. Germline V gene data show CDR1 as MRHNA and CDR2 as SNTAGT. The CDR3 length is 13 residues. This CDR3 reads CASSEQGWTEAFF. As DNA, the CDR3 is TGTGCCAGCAGTGAACAGGGATGGACTGAAGCTTTCTTT.

The V and J genes are TRBV4-1 and TRBJ2-3, with D possibly TRBD2 on 6 matching bases. V gave up 3 bases and J gave up 4 bases, with 23 bases separating them. Germline values: CDR1 MGHRA, CDR2 YSYEKL. This CDR3 is 18 amino acids long. Here the CDR3 DNA reads TGCGCCAGCAGCCAGGCCGACTTGGCGGGAATGGGTGCAGATACGCAGTATTTT. The encoded protein is CASSQADLAGMGADTQYF.

This chain connects TRBV29-1 to TRBJ1-4; tentative D call: TRBD1 (5 bases). Germline V gene data show CDR1 as SQVTM and CDR2 as ANQGSEA. The CDR3 is made up of 14 amino acids. V lost 5 bases to trimming and J lost 3 bases, with 13 bases between them. The CDR3, as DNA: TGCAGCGTTTTAGCCTGGGGGGCTAATGAAAAACTGTTTTTT. This gives the protein CSVLAWGANEKLFF. Looking up the rest from reference TRBV29-1 and TRBJ1-4 gives the full variable domain: SAVISQKPSRDICQRGTSLTIQCQVDSQVTMMFWYRQQPGQSLTLIATANQGSEATYESGFVIDKFPISRPNLTFSTLTVSNMSPEDSSIYLCSVLAWGANEKLFFGSGTQLSVL.

This sequence joins TRBV9 and TRBJ1-1; tentative D call: TRBD1 (6 bases). The CDR3 is 15 amino acids. V shed 4 bases and J shed 3 bases, with 16 bases lying between them. Germline assignment: CDR1 SGDLS and CDR2 YYNGEE. The CDR3 here is CASSRTAGADTEAFF. CDR3 nucleotide sequence: TGTGCCAGCAGCCGAACGGCGGGGGCCGACACTGAAGCTTTCTTT.

The chain is built from TRBV2 and TRBJ2-5; 8 nucleotides agree with TRBD2. The closer fit of TRBJ2-7 to the DNA end suggests the J call may be wrong. This CDR3 has 15 amino acids. Germline assignment: CDR1 SNHLY and CDR2 FYNNEI. The CDR3 bases are TGTGCCAGCAGTCCCGAGTTAGCGGGGCCCTACGAGCAGTACTTC. It codes for CASSPELAGPYEQYF.

CDR3 amino acids: CSVVMNYGYTF. The CDR3, as DNA: TGCAGCGTTGTAATGAACTATGGCTACACCTTC. The chain is built from TRBV29-1 and TRBJ1-2; D is unclear. The CDR3 is 11 residues long. Looked up from germline, CDR1 is SQVTM and CDR2 is ANQGSEA. The V end lost 4 bases, the J end lost 2 bases, and 5 bases lay between the germline ends.

CDR3 DNA sequence: TGCAGCGTTGAACAGGGCGGCCGGGGGTGGCAGTACTTC. Amino acid sequence: CSVEQGGRGWQYF. V gene TRBV29-1 combines with J gene TRBJ2-7; a possible D gene is TRBD2 (6 bases). The V gene's germline CDR1 is SQVTM and CDR2 ANQGSEA. The CDR3 is made up of 13 amino acids. Trimming stripped 2 bases from V and 9 bases from J, with 17 bases between.

This sequence joins TRBV29-1 and TRBJ1-1; no clear D. The ends were cut back, 8 bases at V and 1 base at J, with 8 bases in the middle. This CDR3 is 11 amino acids long. Germline CDR1 reads SQVTM; CDR2 reads ANQGSEA. Here the CDR3 DNA reads TGCAGCTCTCGGGAGAACACTGAAGCTTTCTTT. Amino acid sequence: CSSRENTEAFF.

V is TRBV19 and J is TRBJ2-7; tentative D call: TRBD1 (6 bases). V was shortened by 4 bases and J by 5 bases, with 21 bases between the two germline ends. This CDR3 has 16 residues. Per the germline V gene, CDR1 is LNHDA and CDR2 is SQIVND (reference sequence). The CDR3 region is CASSKSPFTGSHEQYF. CDR3 DNA: TGTGCCAGTAGTAAATCCCCATTCACAGGGAGCCACGAGCAGTACTTC. The full variable domain, in which reference TRBV19 and TRBJ2-7 provide the parts outside the CDR3, is DGGITQSPKYLFRKEGQNVTLSCEQNLNHDAMYWYRQDPGQGLRLIYYSQIVNDFQKGDIAEGYSVSREKKESFPLTVTSAQKNPTAFYLCASSKSPFTGSHEQYFGPGTRLTVT.

The chain employs TRBV30 and TRBJ2-5, with TRBD1 as a possible D gene (5 bases). The DNA end is more similar to TRBJ2-7, so the J call may be wrong. Germline V lookup: CDR1 GTSNPN, CDR2 SVGIG (reference sequence). The CDR3 totals 14 residues. CDR3 amino acids: CAWSVQGGSYEQYF. DNA for the CDR3: TGTGCCTGGAGTGTGCAGGGTGGATCCTACGAGCAGTACTTC.

The chain combines TRBV6-5 with TRBJ2-2; D is ambiguous. Trimming left V 6 bases short and J 6 bases short, with 8 bases between. The CDR3 runs 12 residues. The germline gives CDR1 MNHEY, CDR2 SVGAGI. CDR3 in amino acids: CASSQRSGELFF. For the CDR3, the DNA is TGTGCCAGCAGCCAACGGTCCGGGGAGCTGTTTTTT.

The chain employs TRBV28 and TRBJ1-1; perhaps TRBD1 as D (6 bases). The CDR3 is 19 residues long. Germline CDR1 is MDHEN and CDR2 is SYDVKM. The ends were cut back, 2 bases at V and 4 bases at J, with 26 bases in the middle. The DNA for the CDR3 is TGTGCCAGCAGTTTACGGGGGGAAGGGGGTGGAACTGGGATCACTGAAGCTTTCTTT. This encodes CASSLRGEGGGTGITEAFF.

This sequence joins TRBV7-9 and TRBJ1-1; possible D gene TRBD1, 5 bases. The germline V gene encodes CDR1 SEHNR and CDR2 FQNEAQ (reference sequence). The CDR3 runs to 13 residues. The V gene lost 0 bases and the J gene lost 6 bases, with 8 bases spanning the gap. CDR3 region: CASSLAGRAEAFF. For the CDR3, the DNA is TGTGCCAGCAGCTTAGCCGGCAGGGCTGAAGCTTTCTTT.

The rearrangement links TRBV19 to TRBJ2-7; D is perhaps TRBD2 (6 bases). Germline V gene data show CDR1 as LNHDA and CDR2 as SQIVND (reference sequence). This CDR3 comprises 15 residues. The germline V and J ends were trimmed by 0 bases and 0 bases, with 9 bases remaining between them. The CDR3 DNA reads TGTGCCAGTAGTATAGACGCCGGGAGCTCCTACGAGCAGTACTTC. Protein: CASSIDAGSSYEQYF.

The J gene is TRBJ2-7, the V gene TRBV6-1, with a possible D match to TRBD1 (6 bases). Germline lookup yields CDR1 MNHNS and CDR2 SASEGT. The CDR3 totals 13 residues. The V end was cut by 3 bases, the J end by 2 bases, with 8 bases between. The CDR3 spells CASSDRQAYEQYF. The CDR3 DNA sequence: TGTGCCAGCAGTGACAGACAGGCCTACGAGCAGTACTTC.

CDR3 bases: TGCGCCAGCACAAGGAGTTTAATCGCAGGGGATGAAAAACTGTTTTTT. It is translated as CASTRSLIAGDEKLFF. This chain joins TRBV5-1 and TRBJ1-4; D perhaps matches TRBD1 (6 bases). The CDR3 runs to 16 residues. Between the trimmed V and J ends, which lost 6 bases and 6 bases, there was a span of 21 bases. CDR1 SGHRS and CDR2 YFSETQ come from the germline V gene.

The rearrangement joins TRBV5-1 to TRBJ1-4; D might be TRBD1 (6 bases). CDR1 and CDR2 from the germline V gene are SGHRS and YFSETQ. Trimming cost V 1 base and J 8 bases, with 12 bases left between them. The CDR3 runs 14 residues. CDR3 residues: CASSLTGRREKLFF. For the CDR3, the DNA is TGCGCCAGCAGCTTGACAGGGCGAAGGGAAAAACTGTTTTTT.

This chain joins TRBV6-1 and TRBJ1-1; D gene uncertain. The CDR3 has 14 residues. CDR1 and CDR2 from the germline V gene are MNHNS and SASEGT. V was clipped by 2 bases and J by 3 bases, with 10 bases between them. CDR3 loop: CASSELQEHTEAFF. CDR3 coding DNA: TGTGCCAGCAGTGAACTTCAAGAGCACACTGAAGCTTTCTTT.